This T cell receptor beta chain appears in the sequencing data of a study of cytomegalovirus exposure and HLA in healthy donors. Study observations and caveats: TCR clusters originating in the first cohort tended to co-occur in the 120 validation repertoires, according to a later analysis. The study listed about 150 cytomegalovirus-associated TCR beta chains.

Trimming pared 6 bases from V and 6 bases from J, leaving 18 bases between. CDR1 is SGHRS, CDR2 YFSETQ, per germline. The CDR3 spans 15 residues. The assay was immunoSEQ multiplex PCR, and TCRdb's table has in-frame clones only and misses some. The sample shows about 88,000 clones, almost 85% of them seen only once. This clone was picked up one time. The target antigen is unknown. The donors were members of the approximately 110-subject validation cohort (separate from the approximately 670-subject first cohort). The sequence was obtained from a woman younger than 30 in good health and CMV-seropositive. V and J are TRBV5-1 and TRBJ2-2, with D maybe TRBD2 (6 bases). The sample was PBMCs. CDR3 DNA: TGCGCCAGCACCTCCGGAGTGGGGGAGGCCGGGGAGCTGTTTTTT. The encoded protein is CASTSGVGEAGELFF.